These 16 T cell receptor beta chains were all obtained from the same sample, sequenced in a study of monozygotic twins with inflammatory bowel disease (dated by TCRdb to about 2019). Libraries were built with 5' RACE. TCRdb shows the sequencer as Illumina HiSeq 2500. TCRdb reprocessed the reads; each CDR3 protein sequence makes one entry, and DNA is unavailable. This sample's listing comprises 330,000 or so distinct CDR3 sequences. The top ten clonotypes cover around 2% of the sample. The sample taken for sequencing was blood. The receptors come from a human donor with ulcerative colitis or Crohn's disease, or a healthy co-twin of an affected twin (not recorded which).

This chain connects TRBV12-3 or TRBV12-4 to TRBJ2-1; TCRdb gives TRBD2 as the D gene, but with no DNA this cannot be confirmed. The CDR3 is made up of 13 amino acids. The chain's CDR3 is CASSRTSENEQFF.

The chain is built from TRBV19 and TRBJ2-6. The CDR3 has 12 amino acids. Germline values: CDR1 LNHDA, CDR2 SQIVND (reference sequence). This CDR3 reads CASSTGANVLTF.

Here the CDR3 reads CASSREQRYTGAEKLFF. V usage is TRBV18 and J usage is TRBJ1-4; no DNA is available, so the TRBD1 call from TCRdb remains unchecked. The CDR3 is made up of 17 amino acids. Germline CDR1 is KGHSH and CDR2 is LQKENI.

The chain combines TRBV5-6 with TRBJ2-2. The CDR3 sequence is 14 residues long. The germline gives CDR1 SGHDT, CDR2 YYEEEE. The CDR3 reads CASSLDPRIGELFF. Looking up the rest from reference TRBV5-6 and TRBJ2-2 gives the full variable domain: DAGVTQSPTHLIKTRGQQVTLRCSPKSGHDTVSWYQQALGQGPQFIFQYYEEEERQRGNFPDRFSGHQFPNYSSELNVNALLLGDSALYLCASSLDPRIGELFFGEGSRLTVL.

The rearrangement links TRBV19 to TRBJ2-3; TCRdb reports TRBD2, a call that lacks DNA to check it against. Germline-derived CDR1 and CDR2 are LNHDA and SQIVND (reference sequence). CDR3 length: 15 amino acids. The CDR3 region is CASRILAGSTDTQYF.

The V call is TRBV4-2, the J call TRBJ2-3; the D call of TRBD2 rests on TCRdb alone, since no DNA is present to check it. This CDR3 is 15 amino acids long. In germline, CDR1 is LGHNA, CDR2 YNFKEQ. The CDR3: CASSRSGELPDTQYF.

J is TRBJ2-1 and V is TRBV20-1; TCRdb selects TRBD2, and the lack of DNA leaves this call unchecked. CDR1 and CDR2 (germline): DFQATT, SNEGSKA (reference sequence). The CDR3 spans 15 residues. CDR3 loop: CSAALAPTGENEQFF.

The chain links TRBV6-2 or TRBV6-3 to TRBJ2-5; TCRdb reports TRBD1, a call that lacks DNA to check it against. This CDR3 is 13 amino acids long. CDR1 is MNHEY and CDR2 is SVGEGT in the germline V gene. CDR3: CASKPGAKETQYF.

This chain joins TRBV13 and TRBJ2-2; as DNA is missing, the TRBD2 call by TCRdb cannot be tested. The CDR3 runs 20 residues. Germline V gives CDR1 PRHDT, CDR2 FYEKMQ (reference sequence). This CDR3 is CASSTDWTSGRAGDTGELFF.

The rearrangement links TRBV28 to TRBJ2-7. This CDR3 spans 11 amino acids. Per germline, CDR1 MDHEN and CDR2 SYDVKM. The CDR3 region is CASSLFGEQYF.

This chain uses TRBV15 with TRBJ1-5; TCRdb's assignment of TRBD1 cannot be checked, as there is no DNA. The CDR3 has 14 amino acids. Germline V lookup: CDR1 LNHNV, CDR2 YYDKDF (reference sequence). This CDR3 reads CATSRDRVSQPQHF.

The V and J genes are TRBV11-2 and TRBJ2-7; the D call from TCRdb, TRBD1, cannot be confirmed without DNA. The CDR3 length is 16 residues. Germline-derived CDR1 and CDR2 are SGHAT and FQNNGV. The CDR3: CASSLSGQANSYEQYF.

The CDR3 spells CASSEPSRVDGYTF. This chain links TRBV25-1 with TRBJ1-2. Germline lookup yields CDR1 MGHDK and CDR2 SYGVNS. This CDR3 has 14 amino acids.

The chain uses TRBV29-1 and TRBJ2-1; absent DNA, TCRdb's TRBD2 call cannot be checked. Germline V lookup: CDR1 SQVTM, CDR2 ANQGSEA. The CDR3 runs to 16 residues. This chain's CDR3 is CSVGGGNSGLYNEQFF.

The CDR3 sequence: CASSTGTALYNEQFF. The chain has TRBV2 and TRBJ2-1; TCRdb gives TRBD1 as the D gene, but with no DNA this cannot be confirmed. CDR1 and CDR2 from the germline V gene are SNHLY and FYNNEI. The CDR3 runs to 15 residues.

The rearrangement uses TRBV20-1 and TRBJ2-1; TCRdb gives TRBD1 as the D gene, but with no DNA this cannot be confirmed. Germline CDR1 DFQATT, CDR2 SNEGSKA (reference sequence). The CDR3 contains 16 residues. The CDR3 sequence is CSAIPLRDRGSNEQFF.